This T cell receptor (beta chain) was recorded in a study of beta chain features in type 1 diabetes. Study information: Healthy donors and patients had similar age, gender and cell yields.

V shed 0 bases, J shed 0 bases, and the junction held 4 bases outside the gene matches. CDR1 is SGDLS, CDR2 YYNGEE, per germline. There are 16 residues in the CDR3. Only a few counts were recorded for this clone. Its antigen is undetermined. The authors reverse transcribed all of the isolated RNA, so sequencing captured expressed TCRB transcripts. The assay was immunoSEQ multiplex PCR, and TCRdb's table has in-frame clones only and misses some. Among roughly 260,000 clones listed, roughly 11% were seen once. Study results and caveats: Among all four CD4+ subsets, Type 1 diabetes patients had TCRB CDR3s that were moderately but significantly shorter.

The chain recombines TRBV9 with TRBJ2-5; 8 bases agree with TRBD2. The source material was naive CD4+ T cells from blood. This TCR was sampled from a man aged 30 to 45 with type 1 diabetes. CDR3 sequence (DNA): TGTGCCAGCAGCGTAGGGCCAGCGGGGGACCAAGAGACCCAGTACTTC. Translating it yields CASSVGPAGDQETQYF.